This T cell receptor (beta chain) stems from a study of cytomegalovirus exposure and HLA in healthy donors. General observations from the study: Later examination showed HLA-associated TCR beta chains had greater clonal expansion than equally common others.

Use of 60 Vbeta and 13 Jbeta primers characterized the PCR. The assay was immunoSEQ multiplex PCR, and TCRdb's table has in-frame clones only and misses some. Among around 100,000 clones listed, 60% to 75% were seen once. In the case of this clone: As yet, its antigen is unknown.

The CDR3 length is 16 residues. Trimming stripped 2 bases from V and 4 bases from J, with 16 bases between. From germline, CDR1 is ENHRY and CDR2 SYGVKD. Sequencing was carried out using PBMCs. This TCR was sampled from a woman aged 40-49 years in good health and CMV-seronegative. This sequence joins TRBV10-3 and TRBJ2-3; possibly TRBD2 for D (6 bases). The CDR3 DNA sequence: TGTGCCATCAGTGAGGGTGGACCAACGGGAGCAGATACGCAGTATTTT. This gives the protein CAISEGGPTGADTQYF.